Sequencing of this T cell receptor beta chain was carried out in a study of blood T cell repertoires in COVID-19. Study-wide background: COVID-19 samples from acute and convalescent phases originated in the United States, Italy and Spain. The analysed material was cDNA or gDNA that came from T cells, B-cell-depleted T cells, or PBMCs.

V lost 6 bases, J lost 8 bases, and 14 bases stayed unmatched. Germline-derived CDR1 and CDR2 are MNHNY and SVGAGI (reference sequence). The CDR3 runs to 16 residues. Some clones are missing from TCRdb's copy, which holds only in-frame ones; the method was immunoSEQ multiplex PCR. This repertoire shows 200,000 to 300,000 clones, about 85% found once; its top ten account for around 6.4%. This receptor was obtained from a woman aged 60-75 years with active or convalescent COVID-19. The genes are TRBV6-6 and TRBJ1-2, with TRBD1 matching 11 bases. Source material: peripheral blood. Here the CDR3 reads CASSARGDRGARGYTF. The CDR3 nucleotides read TGTGCCAGCAGCGCTCGGGGGGACAGGGGGGCGAGAGGCTACACCTTC.